This TCR beta chain came from a study of cytomegalovirus exposure and HLA in healthy donors. Study in general: A later analysis reported the same platform for the 100 to 150 validation repertoires and the approximately 670 first-cohort repertoires. Regarding the study as a whole: Altogether, 160 or so TCR beta chains were recorded as cytomegalovirus-associated. Subsequent analysis revealed that first-cohort TCR clusters tended to co-occur in the approximately 120 validation repertoires. Most TCR sequences proved rare, with some public TCRs found in many donors.

Measured with immunoSEQ multiplex PCR; TCRdb has only the in-frame clones, and not every one. The sample yields 200,000 to 250,000 clones, around nine tenths seen once. Concerning this clone: Antigen: not known.

The receptor's source is a woman between 18 and 29 years old in good health and CMV-seropositive. The sequenced sample was PBMCs.

The CDR3 region is CASSLGAGRDQYF. The CDR3 bases are TGCGCCAGCAGCTTGGGAGCAGGGCGGGACCAGTACTTC. J is TRBJ2-5 and V is TRBV5-1, with a possible D match to TRBD2 (6 bases). The CDR3 consists of 13 residues. V was shortened by 0 bases and J by 10 bases, with 13 bases between the two germline ends. CDR1 and CDR2 (germline): SGHRS, YFSETQ.